This T cell receptor beta chain is drawn from a study of beta chain features in type 1 diabetes. Study-wide context: Patients looked much like healthy donors when it came to age, gender and cell yields.

Reverse transcribing all isolated RNA meant expressed TCRB transcripts were sequenced. Assay used: immunoSEQ multiplex PCR; TCRdb lists only in-frame clones, some missing. The table records about 170,000 clones, roughly 8% of them present only once. Cell sorting via CD45RO/CCR7/CD25/CD127/CD95/CD27 was performed to obtain CD4+ naive, central memory, regulatory and stem cell-like memory cells. Whole-study findings and limits: TCRB CDR3s from Type 1 diabetes patients were moderately but significantly shorter in all four CD4+ subsets. Whether TCRB rearrangement is influenced by HLA type was left unresolved in this analysis.

Germline values: CDR1 LNHDA, CDR2 SQIVND (reference sequence). This CDR3 contains 12 residues. Trimming took 4 bases from V and 8 from J; bases not matched to a gene: 0. Notes on this clone: Antigen unknown.

Sequenced material: central memory CD4+ T cells from blood. The J gene is TRBJ2-2, the V gene TRBV19; 8 nucleotides align to TRBD1. This receptor was obtained from a man between 18 and 29 years old with type 1 diabetes. CDR3 nucleotide sequence: TGTGCCAGTAGTAGGGACAGGGGGGAGCTGTTTTTT. Its protein is CASSRDRGELFF.